These 27 T cell receptor beta chains originate from one sample sequenced in a study of blood T cell repertoires in COVID-19 (dated by TCRdb to 2020 to 2021). The library relied on the immunoSEQ multiplex PCR assay. As stored in TCRdb, this immuneACCESS dataset retains in-frame rearrangements with V and J assigned. A fraction of the clones does not appear; measured against another copy, unresolved V genes explain less than half of the discrepancy, and the remainder lacks a known reason. Present in this sample are approximately 190,000 clones, under 85% of which were seen just once. 15% to 20% of the sample is taken by the ten largest. Material for sequencing was peripheral blood. These receptor sequences come from a man in his 60s with active or convalescent COVID-19.

The genes are TRBV6-6 and TRBJ1-2, with 9 nucleotides matching TRBD1. CDR3 length equals 13 residues. Per germline, CDR1 MNHNY and CDR2 SVGAGI (reference sequence). The V and J ends lost 6 bases and 6 bases, in that order; junction bases with no gene match: 5. This chain's CDR3 is CASRSGTGNGYTF. The CDR3 DNA sequence: TGTGCCAGCAGATCCGGGACAGGGAATGGCTACACCTTC.

The chain joins TRBV9 to TRBJ2-7; D is possibly TRBD1 (6 bases). Germline V lookup: CDR1 SGDLS, CDR2 YYNGEE. This CDR3 has 17 residues. V dropped 0 bases and J dropped 5 bases, with 21 bases sitting between them. In DNA form, the CDR3 reads TGTGCCAGCAGCGTAGCCCTACCTCGGGGTGGGGGCAACGAGCAGTACTTC. Its protein is CASSVALPRGGGNEQYF.

The chain has TRBV7-2 and TRBJ2-3; 9 bases map to TRBD2. Germline V CDR1 and CDR2: SGHTA, FQGNSA. CDR3 length: 14 residues. V shed 5 bases and J 6 bases; nucleotides not matched to a gene: 6. This CDR3 is CASSNSGSGDTQYF. In nucleotides, the CDR3 is TGTGCCAGCAGCAATAGCGGGAGCGGCGATACGCAGTATTTT.

This clone came up once. The V and J genes are TRBV2 and TRBJ2-4; D unclear. The germline gives CDR1 SNHLY, CDR2 FYNNEI. The CDR3 runs 14 residues. V was shortened by 3 bases and J by 7 bases, with 13 bases between the two germline ends. The CDR3 DNA follows: TGTGCCAGCAGTGATCGGGTACACGGGAACATTCAGTACTTC. Residues: CASSDRVHGNIQYF.

Concerning this clone itself: This clone may be a read error of a much larger clone one base away. This chain joins TRBV6-6 and TRBJ1-5; D gene unclear. Germline CDR1 is MNHNY and CDR2 is SVGAGI (reference sequence). The V and J ends lost 4 bases and 3 bases respectively, with 7 bases between them. The CDR3 covers 13 residues. CDR3: CASSLQINQPQHF. DNA for the CDR3: TGTGCCAGCAGTTTACAGATCAATCAGCCCCAGCATTTT.

The chain links TRBV18 to TRBJ1-5, with unresolved D. Germline assignment: CDR1 KGHSH and CDR2 LQKENI. There are 13 residues in the CDR3. The V gene lost 3 bases and the J gene lost 7 bases, with 10 bases spanning the gap. In nucleotides, the CDR3 is TGTGCCAGCTCACCGGAGGATGGCCAGCCCCAGCATTTT. As protein: CASSPEDGQPQHF.

The V and J genes are TRBV11-2 and TRBJ2-5; 7 positions agree with TRBD2. V lost 2 bases and J lost 2; bases outside the gene matches: 5. Per the germline V gene, CDR1 is SGHAT and CDR2 is FQNNGV. The CDR3 totals 15 residues. As DNA, the CDR3 is TGTGCCAGCAGCTTACTTAGCGGGCGTCAAGAGACCCAGTACTTC. Protein product: CASSLLSGRQETQYF.

The rearrangement links TRBV7-2 to TRBJ1-2; 7 positions agree with TRBD1. The junction had 7 bases not matched to a gene; V was cut back by 4 bases and J by 8 bases. CDR3 length equals 13 residues. The germline V gene has CDR1 SGHTA and CDR2 FQGNSA. CDR3 coding DNA: TGTGCCAGCAGCTATACAGGGGTCGGCGGCTACACCTTC. This encodes CASSYTGVGGYTF.

The chain employs TRBV6-1 and TRBJ2-7; no clear D. CDR1 is MNHNS, CDR2 SASEGT, per germline. The V end was cut by 2 bases, the J end by 2 bases, with 10 bases between. CDR3 length: 14 amino acids. CDR3 coding DNA: TGTGCCAGCAGTGAACGAGGAATCCCCTACGAGCAGTACTTC. The encoded protein is CASSERGIPYEQYF.

The chain recombines TRBV24-1 with TRBJ2-2, with 10 bases aligning to TRBD1. Germline V CDR1 and CDR2: KGHDR, SFDVKD. After removal of 2 bases from V and 6 bases from J, the junction contained 8 bases not matched to a gene. The CDR3 has 17 amino acids. The CDR3 loop is CATSDYGTGEMAGELFF. The CDR3 nucleotides read TGTGCCACCAGTGATTATGGGACAGGGGAGATGGCCGGGGAGCTGTTTTTT.

This chain uses TRBV24-1 with TRBJ2-7, with D perhaps matching TRBD1 (5 bases). The germline CDR1 and CDR2 sequences are KGHDR and SFDVKD. V lost 7 bases to trimming and J lost 0 bases, with 9 bases between them. There are 13 residues in the CDR3. This CDR3 reads CATSGQSSYEQYF. As DNA, the CDR3 is TGTGCCACCAGCGGACAAAGCTCCTACGAGCAGTACTTC.

This clone has just a few counts. V gene TRBV10-1 combines with J gene TRBJ2-1, with D maybe TRBD2 (6 bases). The V gene lost 1 base and the J gene lost 5 bases, with 15 bases spanning the gap. Germline V gene sequence: CDR1 WNHNN, CDR2 SYGVQD (reference sequence). The CDR3 contains 16 residues. The CDR3 DNA reads as TGCGCCAGCAGTGAGTGGGGGACTTCAAGCGACAATGAGCAGTTCTTC. It yields the protein CASSEWGTSSDNEQFF.

As to this clone: The germline gene is not matched at one end of the junction; a read error may be the cause. The chain recombines TRBV19 with TRBJ1-5, with D tentatively TRBD1 (5 bases). This CDR3 spans 13 amino acids. Germline V gene lookup returns CDR1 LNHDA and CDR2 SQIVND (reference sequence). In nucleotides, the CDR3 is TGTGCTAGTACGGCAGGACACAATCAGCCCCAGCATTTT. Its translation: CASTAGHNQPQHF.

This clone was observed once. The rearrangement joins TRBV30 to TRBJ2-5; TRBD1 agrees at 10 bases. The CDR3 runs to 19 residues. Unmatched junction bases numbered 18, after V lost 0 bases and J lost 5 bases. CDR1 is GTSNPN, CDR2 SVGIG, per germline (reference sequence). Here the CDR3 reads CAWSVLPWRGTGEIETQYF. For the CDR3, the DNA is TGTGCCTGGAGTGTATTGCCTTGGCGGGGGACAGGGGAGATCGAGACCCAGTACTTC.

DNA for the CDR3: TGTGCCAGCAGTCCAGGGACAGGGCCTTCCTCCTACGAGCAGTACTTC. This sequence encodes CASSPGTGPSSYEQYF. This chain links TRBV6-6 with TRBJ2-7; TRBD1 matches 9 bases. CDR3 length: 16 amino acids. CDR1 is MNHNY and CDR2 is SVGAGI in the germline V gene (reference sequence). The junction had 8 bases not matched to a gene; V was cut back by 5 bases and J by 0 bases.

This clone was seen a handful of times. The CDR3: CASSHPGGNQPQHF. CDR3 DNA sequence: TGTGCCAGCAGCCACCCCGGGGGTAATCAGCCCCAGCATTTT. The chain combines TRBV7-2 with TRBJ1-5; D is possibly TRBD1 (5 bases). Germline V lookup: CDR1 SGHTA, CDR2 FQGNSA. V lost 5 bases and J lost 4, with 12 bases in between. This CDR3 region has 14 residues.

This rearrangement joins TRBV5-1 to TRBJ2-1; D is uncertain. The V gene lost 4 bases and the J gene lost 6 bases, with 14 bases spanning the gap. The CDR3 totals 14 residues. The V gene's germline CDR1 is SGHRS and CDR2 YFSETQ. The CDR3 DNA follows: TGCGCCAGCAGCCCGTGGATGGCTAGCAATGAGCAGTTCTTC. Amino acids: CASSPWMASNEQFF.

The chain employs TRBV11-2 and TRBJ1-3, with D tentatively TRBD1 (5 bases). V lost 1 base and J lost 0, with 16 bases in between. This CDR3 is 18 amino acids long. The germline CDR1 and CDR2 sequences are SGHAT and FQNNGV. The CDR3 is CASSLVVLRASSGNTIYF. The CDR3 nucleotides are TGTGCCAGCAGCTTAGTAGTCCTCAGGGCAAGCTCTGGAAACACCATATATTTT.

In its sample, this clone was seen once. The chain has TRBV3-1 (or the pseudogene TRBV3-2) and TRBJ2-7; TRBD1 is a possible D gene (7 bases). V gave up 3 bases and J gave up 2 bases, with 17 bases separating them. Germline V lookup: CDR1 LGHDT, CDR2 YNNKEL (reference sequence). CDR3 size: 16 residues. This chain's CDR3 is CASSHEYRGTAYEQYF. The CDR3 DNA reads TGTGCCAGCAGCCACGAATACCGGGGGACAGCCTACGAGCAGTACTTC.

The gene calls are TRBV5-5 and TRBJ2-7; 11 positions agree with TRBD1. CDR3 length: 14 residues. From germline, CDR1 is SGHKS and CDR2 YYEKEE (reference sequence). The V gene end was trimmed by 4 bases and the J gene end by 4 bases; junction bases not matched to a gene: 4. CDR3 sequence (DNA): TGTGCCAGCAGCGACGGACAGGGGGCTTACGAGCAGTACTTC. Amino acids: CASSDGQGAYEQYF.

The chain has TRBV28 and TRBJ1-2; TRBD1 might be the D (5 bases). From germline, CDR1 is MDHEN and CDR2 SYDVKM. There are 14 residues in the CDR3. V was trimmed by 10 bases and J by 3 bases, leaving 18 bases between them. CDR3 loop: CATRRRWGDYGYTF. CDR3 sequence (DNA): TGTGCCACCCGCCGCCGGTGGGGGGACTATGGCTACACCTTC.

This chain uses TRBV19 with TRBJ2-4, with TRBD2 as a possible D gene (6 bases). CDR3 length: 15 amino acids. The germline V gene has CDR1 LNHDA and CDR2 SQIVND (reference sequence). The V end lost 5 bases, the J end lost 8 bases, and 19 bases lay between the germline ends. Here the CDR3 reads CASSVGGVLRDIQYF. CDR3 in DNA: TGTGCCAGTAGTGTCGGAGGGGTCCTTAGGGACATTCAGTACTTC. Full variable domain (missing parts from reference TRBV19 and TRBJ2-4): DGGITQSPKYLFRKEGQNVTLSCEQNLNHDAMYWYRQDPGQGLRLIYYSQIVNDFQKGDIAEGYSVSREKKESFPLTVTSAQKNPTAFYLCASSVGGVLRDIQYFGAGTRLSVL.

The gene calls are TRBV11-1 and TRBJ1-1, with 7 bases aligning to TRBD1. CDR1 and CDR2 (germline): SGHAT, FQDESV (reference sequence). V was clipped by 5 bases and J by 9 bases; unmatched bases: 9. The CDR3 covers 13 residues. CDR3 in amino acids: CASSRPSDRKAFF. The CDR3 bases are TGTGCCAGCAGCAGACCCTCGGACAGGAAAGCTTTCTTT.

This chain connects TRBV19 to TRBJ1-4, with 10 bases lining up with TRBD1. J gave up 8 bases and V 5 bases, and 11 bases lay outside the gene matches. CDR3 size: 16 residues. Germline CDR1 and CDR2: LNHDA and SQIVND (reference sequence). In nucleotides, the CDR3 is TGTGCCAGTAGTTCTTCGACAGGGGGCGGTGGGGAAAAACTGTTTTTT. It translates to CASSSSTGGGGEKLFF.

The chain is built from TRBV7-9 and TRBJ2-4; D is unresolved. Germline V gene lookup returns CDR1 SEHNR and CDR2 FQNEAQ (reference sequence). Between the trimmed V and J ends, which lost 4 bases and 8 bases, there was a span of 9 bases. This CDR3 has 12 residues. The CDR3 DNA sequence: TGTGCCAGCAGCTCCAGGATGGACATTCAGTACTTC. As protein: CASSSRMDIQYF.

The chain uses TRBV6-5 and TRBJ1-1; TRBD1 might be the D (5 bases). Between the trimmed V and J ends, which lost 6 bases and 5 bases, there was a span of 10 bases. CDR3 length: 12 residues. The V gene's germline CDR1 is MNHEY and CDR2 SVGAGI. CDR3 nucleotides: TGTGCCAGCAGCCTCGGACAAACTGAAGCTTTCTTT. Translated: CASSLGQTEAFF.

The gene calls are TRBV12-3 or TRBV12-4 and TRBJ2-7; D is undetermined. The CDR3 length is 12 residues. V lost 3 bases to trimming and J lost 7 bases, with 10 bases between them. CDR3 protein: CASSLMAREQYF. CDR3 nucleotide sequence: TGTGCCAGCAGTTTGATGGCGAGGGAGCAGTACTTC.